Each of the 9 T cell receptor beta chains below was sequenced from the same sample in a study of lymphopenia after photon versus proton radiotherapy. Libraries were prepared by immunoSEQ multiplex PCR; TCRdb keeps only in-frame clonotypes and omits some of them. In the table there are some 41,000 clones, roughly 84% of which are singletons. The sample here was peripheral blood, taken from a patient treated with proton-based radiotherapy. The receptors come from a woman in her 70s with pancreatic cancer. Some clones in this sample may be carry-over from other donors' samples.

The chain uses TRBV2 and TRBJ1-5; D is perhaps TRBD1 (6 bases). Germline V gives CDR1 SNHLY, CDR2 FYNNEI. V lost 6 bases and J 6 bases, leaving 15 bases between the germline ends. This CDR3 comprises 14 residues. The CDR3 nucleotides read TGTGCCAGCAGCATGGAGGGGGGAGCTCAGCCCCAGCATTTT. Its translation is CASSMEGGAQPQHF.

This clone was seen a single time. The CDR3 protein is CASSKRGGSNQPQHF. In DNA form, the CDR3 reads TGTGCCAGCAGCAAACGGGGGGGCAGCAATCAGCCCCAGCATTTT. The chain employs TRBV21-1 and TRBJ1-5. TRBV21-1 is an annotated pseudogene. This CDR3 is built from 15 residues.

CDR3 DNA sequence: TGTGCCTGGAGTGAGGGACAGGGAAACTCACCCCTCCACTTT. Residues: CAWSEGQGNSPLHF. The J gene is TRBJ1-6, the V gene TRBV30; 9 positions match TRBD1. The CDR3 has 14 amino acids. Germline V lookup: CDR1 GTSNPN, CDR2 SVGIG (reference sequence). V trimming: 1 base; J trimming: 10 bases; junction bases outside the gene matches: 5.

The CDR3 loop reads CASSITSGGNTDTQYF. The CDR3 bases are TGTGCCAGCAGTATAACTAGCGGGGGTAACACAGATACGCAGTATTTT. The chain links TRBV11-2 to TRBJ2-3, with 11 bases aligning to TRBD2. Per the germline V gene, CDR1 is SGHAT and CDR2 is FQNNGV. This CDR3 has 16 residues. Trimming took 6 bases from V and 2 from J; bases not matched to a gene: 7. Complete variable domain (other parts from reference TRBV11-2 and TRBJ2-3): EAGVAQSPRYKIIEKRQSVAFWCNPISGHATLYWYQQILGQGPKLLIQFQNNGVVDDSQLPKDRFSAERLKGVDSTLKIQPAKLEDSAVYLCASSITSGGNTDTQYFGPGTRLTVL.

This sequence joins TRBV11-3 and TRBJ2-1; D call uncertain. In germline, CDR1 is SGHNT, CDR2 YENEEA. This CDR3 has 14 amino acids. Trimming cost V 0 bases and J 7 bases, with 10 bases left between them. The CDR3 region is CASSLESGPNEQFF. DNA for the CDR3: TGTGCCAGCAGCTTAGAGTCCGGTCCGAATGAGCAGTTCTTC.

CDR3 sequence reads: CASSTGIRVNTEAFF. The DNA for the CDR3 is TGTGCCAGCAGCACCGGAATAAGGGTGAACACTGAAGCTTTCTTT. The rearrangement joins TRBV2 to TRBJ1-1; no firm D call. V was shortened by 6 bases and J by 0 bases, with 14 bases between the two germline ends. CDR1 and CDR2 from the germline V gene are SNHLY and FYNNEI. The CDR3 consists of 15 residues.

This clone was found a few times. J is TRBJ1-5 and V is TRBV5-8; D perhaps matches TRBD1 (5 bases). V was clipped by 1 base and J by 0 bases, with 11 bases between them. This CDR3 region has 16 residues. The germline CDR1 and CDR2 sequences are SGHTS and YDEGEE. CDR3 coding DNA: TGTGCCAGCAGCTTGTCAGGGTTCTATAGCAATCAGCCCCAGCATTTT. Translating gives CASSLSGFYSNQPQHF.

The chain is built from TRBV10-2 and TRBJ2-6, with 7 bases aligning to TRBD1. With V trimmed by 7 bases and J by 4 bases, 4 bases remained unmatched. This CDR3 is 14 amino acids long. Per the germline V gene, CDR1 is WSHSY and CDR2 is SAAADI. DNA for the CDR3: TGCGCCAGCATCAGGGGGACCGGGGCCAACGTCCTGACTTTC. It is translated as CASIRGTGANVLTF.

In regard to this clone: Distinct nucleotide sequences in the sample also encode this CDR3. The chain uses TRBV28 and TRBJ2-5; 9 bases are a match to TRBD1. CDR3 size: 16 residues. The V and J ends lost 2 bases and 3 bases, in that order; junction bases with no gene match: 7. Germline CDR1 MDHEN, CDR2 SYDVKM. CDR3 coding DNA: TGTGCCAGCAGTTTAGGGACAGGGAGAGTAGAAGAGACCCAGTACTTC. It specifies CASSLGTGRVEETQYF.